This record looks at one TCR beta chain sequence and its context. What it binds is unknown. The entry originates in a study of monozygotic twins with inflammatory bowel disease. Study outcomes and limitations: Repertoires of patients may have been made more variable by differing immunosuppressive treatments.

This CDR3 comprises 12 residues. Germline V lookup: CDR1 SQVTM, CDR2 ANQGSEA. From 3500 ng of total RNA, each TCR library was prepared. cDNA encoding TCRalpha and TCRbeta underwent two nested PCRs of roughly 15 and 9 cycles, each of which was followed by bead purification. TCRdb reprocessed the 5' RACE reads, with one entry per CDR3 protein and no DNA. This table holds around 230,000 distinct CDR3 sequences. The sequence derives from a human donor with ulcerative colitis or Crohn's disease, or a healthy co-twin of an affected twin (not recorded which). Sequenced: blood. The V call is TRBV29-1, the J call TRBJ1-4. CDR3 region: CSVGQHNEKLFF.